Below, one T cell receptor (beta chain) is given with its context. The antigen remains unidentified. This entry is derived from a study of post-analysis software for immune sequencing data. The CDR3 runs to 15 residues. Germline lookup yields CDR1 LGHDT and CDR2 YNNKEL (reference sequence). The study's findings and limits: Five or six TRBV segments, TRBV5-6, TRBV5-1 and TRBV20-1 among them, were found more frequent in patients than controls. When compared against controls, multiple sclerosis patients showed significantly lower normalized Chao1 diversity.

The library was made from cDNA and included unique molecular identifiers. Via MiXCR, TCRdb re-called the PCR reads, giving one row per CDR3 protein. There are more than 450,000 distinct CDR3 sequences in the sample; roughly 45% occur only once, and approximately 1.7% lies in the top ten. This receptor was identified in a girl aged 5-17 years with multiple sclerosis. The V call is TRBV3-1, the J call TRBJ2-4; 11 nucleotides match TRBD2. The J call is doubtful: the DNA matches TRBJ2-7 better. The sample was blood. The CDR3 region is CASSQALAGAYEQYF. The CDR3 nucleotides are TGTGCCAGCAGCCAAGCACTAGCGGGAGCCTACGAGCAGTACTTC.